A selection of T cell receptor beta chains follows, all from one sample in a study of regulatory T cells in long-lasting Graves disease. TCRdb called the multiplex PCR reads again in MiXCR, with one record for every CDR3 protein. The sample includes over 400,000 distinct CDR3 sequences, 12% to 15% of them seen just once. The same sample was also used in a study of T cells in Graves' hyperthyroidism and ophthalmopathy.

The sample consisted of peripheral blood mononuclear cells (PBMCs), taken at new diagnosis, from a patient treated with antithyroid drugs. The receptors shown here come from a woman in her forties or fifties with Graves disease. Both conserved end residues are part of each CDR3. D genes are given only for firm matches. The listing skips clone size in some rows; elsewhere it reads once, few, many or a size class.

CDR3 DNA	CDR3 protein	V gene	J gene	clone size	D gene
TGTGCCAGCAGTCCCGAGCGGGAGGGCCCAGAGACCCAGTACTTC	CASSPEREGPETQYF	TRBV4-2	TRBJ2-5	many	TRBD2
TGTGCCACGCTTGCCGGGGGGACTACGTCCTACGAGCAGTACTTC	CATLAGGTTSYEQYF	TRBV28	TRBJ2-7	many	TRBD2
TGTGCCAGTCGGGACAGGACCCCGCCTAACTATGGCTACACCTTC	CASRDRTPPNYGYTF	TRBV19	TRBJ1-2	.	TRBD1
TGTGCCAGCAGTTTTCGCTCCTCTTCTGGGCATTTT	CASSFRSSSGHF	TRBV28	TRBJ1-5	many	.
TGTGCCAGCTACTCTCAGGGGGGGGCCTACAATGAGCAGTTCTTC	CASYSQGGAYNEQFF	TRBV2	TRBJ2-1	many	.
TGTGCCAGCATTACGCTGTTGGGGGCGAGATACAATGAGCAGTTCTTC	CASITLLGARYNEQFF	TRBV2	TRBJ2-1	many	.
TGTGCCAGCAGTCAGACAGGGGAATTCTACGAGCAGTACTTC	CASSQTGEFYEQYF	TRBV28	TRBJ2-7	many	TRBD1
TGCGCCAGCAGCCGTGCACAGGGGGCGAACACTGAAGCTTTCTTT	CASSRAQGANTEAFF	TRBV5-1	TRBJ1-1	few	TRBD1
TGTGCCAGCAGCACGGGACTATCCCAGATCAATGAGCAGTTCTTC	CASSTGLSQINEQFF	TRBV5-4	TRBJ2-1	.	TRBD2
TGTGCCAGCAGCGTAGCGGGAGAGGTTACCGGGGAGCTGTTTTTT	CASSVAGEVTGELFF	TRBV9	TRBJ2-2	many	.
TGTGCCAGCCGCTTGCGGGGGCGGTACAATGAGCAGTTCTTC	CASRLRGRYNEQFF	TRBV7-2	TRBJ2-1	few	.
TGTGCCAGCAGTCCCCCGGGATTCGAAGCTTTCTTT	CASSPPGFEAFF	TRBV28	TRBJ1-1	many	.
TGTGCCAGCAGCCCAATGGGCGGGAGGGCCACGTACGAGCAGTACTTC	CASSPMGGRATYEQYF	TRBV14	TRBJ2-7	few	TRBD2
TGTGCCATCCGCCAGGGACTAGCGGGAGGCGCGGATACGCAGTATTTT	CAIRQGLAGGADTQYF	TRBV10-3	TRBJ2-3	many	TRBD2
TGTGCCAGCAGCTTAAGCCCCCAGGTATACGAGCAGTACTTC	CASSLSPQVYEQYF	TRBV7-2	TRBJ2-7	few	.
TGTGCCAGCTCCGCGACTCATGAGCAGTTCTTC	CASSATHEQFF	TRBV18	TRBJ2-1	many	.
TGCAGTGCTAGGAGGGAGGGACAGGGGCTTTTCTCATATAGCGATCAGCCCCAGCATTTT	CSARREGQGLFSYSDQPQHF	TRBV20-1	TRBJ1-5	many	TRBD1
TGCGCCAGCAGTGAGGGGGGGCCCCCGATGGATGAGCAGTTCTTC	CASSEGGPPMDEQFF	TRBV10-1	TRBJ2-1	.	.
TGCAGTGCTAGGGAGACTAGCGGGGCTTTCCAAGAGACCCAGTACTTC	CSARETSGAFQETQYF	TRBV20-1	TRBJ2-5	.	TRBD2
TGTGCCAGCAGCTTGGCAGTTAATGGACCCTACAATGAGCAGTTCTTC	CASSLAVNGPYNEQFF	TRBV5-6	TRBJ2-1	.	.
TGCGCCAGCAGCCAAGAAACGGGACAGGGAGTTCCTAGCACAGATACGCAGTATTTT	CASSQETGQGVPSTDTQYF	TRBV4-1	TRBJ2-3	.	TRBD1
TGTGCCAGCCTACCCCGTGTGGGTACAGGTGGCTCCTATGGCTACACCTTC	CASLPRVGTGGSYGYTF	TRBV6-1	TRBJ1-2	many	.
TGTGCCAGCAGTCCAGGACTAGCGGGAGGGCTGCCCTACGAGCAGTACTTC	CASSPGLAGGLPYEQYF	TRBV28	TRBJ2-7	many	TRBD2
TGTGCCAGCACACCAGGAGGAGGGGAGGGCCCCTATGAGCAGTTCTTC	CASTPGGGEGPYEQFF	TRBV28	TRBJ2-1	many	TRBD2
TGTGCCAGCAGCCGGCCGGGACTAGCGTCCAATGAGCAGTTCTTC	CASSRPGLASNEQFF	TRBV3-1	TRBJ2-1	.	TRBD2
TGTGCCAGCGGGACAGTTAGCAATCAGCCCCAGCATTTT	CASGTVSNQPQHF	TRBV28	TRBJ1-5	many	TRBD1
TGTGCCAGCAGTGAAGCGGTTCCGGCGGAATGGGCTCTAGGCACAGATACGCAGTATTTT	CASSEAVPAEWALGTDTQYF	TRBV2	TRBJ2-3	few	.
TGTGCCAGCAGCTTGGGACAGTACAATGAGCAGTTCTTC	CASSLGQYNEQFF	TRBV7-2	TRBJ2-1	many	TRBD1
TGTGCCAGCAGTTTGGGAGATAGTGGGATGTACACTGAAGCTTTCTTT	CASSLGDSGMYTEAFF	TRBV28	TRBJ1-1	many	.
TGCGCCAGCAGCGAGGGGACAGAGTCCTACGAGCAGTACTTC	CASSEGTESYEQYF	TRBV5-1	TRBJ2-7	many	TRBD1
TGTGCCAGTAGTGTCGCCGCGAACTATGGCTACACCTTC	CASSVAANYGYTF	TRBV19	TRBJ1-2	.	.
TGTGCCACCTACTTAGGAGGACAGGGGCCCATTTGGAGCTCCTACAATGAGCAGTTCTTC	CATYLGGQGPIWSSYNEQFF	TRBV7-9	TRBJ2-1	many	TRBD1
TGCGCCAGCAGCTTTAGGGCCATGAACACTGAAGCTTTCTTT	CASSFRAMNTEAFF	TRBV5-1	TRBJ1-1	many	.
TGTGCCAGCTCACCACTTGGGACAGGAGTGAACACTGAAGCTTTCTTT	CASSPLGTGVNTEAFF	TRBV18	TRBJ1-1	many	TRBD1
TGTGCCAGCAGCTCCTCTAGCGGGAGGGTCACCGGGGAGCTGTTTTTT	CASSSSSGRVTGELFF	TRBV7-3	TRBJ2-2	.	TRBD2
TGCAGTGCCCACAAGCGGGAGGCGTGGGAGCAGTACTTC	CSAHKREAWEQYF	TRBV20-1	TRBJ2-7	many	TRBD2
TGCAGTGCTAGAGATGAGAGGGTTGGTGGAAACACCATATATTTT	CSARDERVGGNTIYF	TRBV20-1	TRBJ1-3	.	.
TGTGCCAGTTTTCGGAATAGCAATCAGCCCCAGCATTTT	CASFRNSNQPQHF	TRBV28	TRBJ1-5	many	.
TGTGCCAGCAGCTTAAGATCTTTAGCGGGAGTGGTTCCGAACACCGGGGAGCTGTTTTTT	CASSLRSLAGVVPNTGELFF	TRBV7-2	TRBJ2-2	few	TRBD2
TGTGCCAGCACCACGGATCTGGCGAACACCGGGGAGCTGTTTTTT	CASTTDLANTGELFF	TRBV28	TRBJ2-2	many	.
TGTGCCAGCAGCAGCACAGGTTCTGGAAACACCATATATTTT	CASSSTGSGNTIYF	TRBV28	TRBJ1-3	many	.
TGTGCCAGCAGTGACAATTGGATGAGGGCTAGTCCCTGCGAGCAGTACTTC	CASSDNWMRASPCEQYF	TRBV6-4	TRBJ2-7	many	.
TGTGCCAGCAGTCCTTTCGGGACTAGACCCTACGAGCAGTACTTC	CASSPFGTRPYEQYF	TRBV27	TRBJ2-7	many	TRBD2
TGTGCCAGCAGTACCGACAGGGTGGGCAATGAGCAGTTCTTC	CASSTDRVGNEQFF	TRBV7-2	TRBJ2-1	few	TRBD1